This T cell receptor beta chain was identified during a study of blood T cell repertoires in COVID-19. Study overall: Spain, Italy and the United States supplied samples that represented acute and convalescent COVID-19.

This CDR3 comprises 12 residues. The V end was cut by 9 bases, the J end by 10 bases, with 15 bases between. Germline CDR1 is LNHDA and CDR2 is SQIVND (reference sequence). In the study's own analysis: The authors estimated nucleated cell counts from reference gene primer amplification. Measured with immunoSEQ multiplex PCR; TCRdb has only the in-frame clones, and not every one. V, J and clone size reflect that table, while D and trimming were determined from the DNA. The table records around 240,000 clones, roughly four fifths of them present only once. This chain uses TRBV19 with TRBJ1-4; tentative D call: TRBD1 (5 bases). The clonotype originates from a woman between 50 and 59 years old with acute or convalescent COVID-19. Sequencing used peripheral blood. The CDR3 reads CASRGRRGKLFF. As DNA, the CDR3 is TGTGCCAGCCGGGGCAGGAGGGGAAAACTGTTTTTT. Using reference TRBV19 and TRBJ1-4 for the parts outside the CDR3, the full variable domain is DGGITQSPKYLFRKEGQNVTLSCEQNLNHDAMYWYRQDPGQGLRLIYYSQIVNDFQKGDIAEGYSVSREKKESFPLTVTSAQKNPTAFYLCASRGRRGKLFFGSGTQLSVL.